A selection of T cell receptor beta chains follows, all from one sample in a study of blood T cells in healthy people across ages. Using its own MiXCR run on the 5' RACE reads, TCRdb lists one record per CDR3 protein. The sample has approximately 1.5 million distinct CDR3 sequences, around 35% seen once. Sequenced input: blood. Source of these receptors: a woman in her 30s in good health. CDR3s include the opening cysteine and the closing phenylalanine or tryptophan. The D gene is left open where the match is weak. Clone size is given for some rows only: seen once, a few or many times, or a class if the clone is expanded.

CDR3 DNA: TGTGCCAGCAGTGAACTGGGGGCGAAGGATACGCAGTATTTT
CDR3 protein: CASSELGAKDTQYF
J gene: TRBJ2-3
D gene: .
clone size: few
CDR3 length: 14
V gene: TRBV25-1

CDR3 DNA: TGTGCCAGCAGTCCAAGCGGGGGGTGGGGTGGTGAGCAGTTCTTC
CDR3 protein: CASSPSGGWGGEQFF
J gene: TRBJ2-1
D gene: TRBD2
clone size: .
CDR3 length: 15
V gene: TRBV28

CDR3 DNA: TGCGCCAGCAGCCGATGGACAGGGTCCAACTCTGGGGCCAACGTCCTGACTTTC
CDR3 protein: CASSRWTGSNSGANVLTF
J gene: TRBJ2-6
D gene: TRBD1
clone size: .
CDR3 length: 18
V gene: TRBV4-1

CDR3 DNA: TGTGCCAGCAGCAAAAGGGGGACTAGCCGCCAAGAGACCCAGTACTTC
CDR3 protein: CASSKRGTSRQETQYF
J gene: TRBJ2-5
D gene: TRBD2
clone size: .
CDR3 length: 16
V gene: TRBV27

CDR3 DNA: TGTGCCAGCAGTTACTCACTAGCGAACTACAATGAGCAGTTCTTC
CDR3 protein: CASSYSLANYNEQFF
J gene: TRBJ2-1
D gene: TRBD2
clone size: .
CDR3 length: 15
V gene: TRBV6-2/TRBV6-3

CDR3 DNA: TGCGCCAGCCGGGGGCAGGGGCAAACTAATGAAAAACTGTTTTTT
CDR3 protein: CASRGQGQTNEKLFF
J gene: TRBJ1-4
D gene: .
clone size: .
CDR3 length: 15
V gene: TRBV5-1

CDR3 DNA: TGTGCCAGCAGCTCCCAAGCGGGGGGCACAGATACGCAGTATTTT
CDR3 protein: CASSSQAGGTDTQYF
J gene: TRBJ2-3
D gene: TRBD2
clone size: many
CDR3 length: 15
V gene: TRBV7-3

CDR3 DNA: TGCGCCAGCAGCTTGTCTAGCGGGGGGGAGGAGCAGTTCTTC
CDR3 protein: CASSLSSGGEEQFF
J gene: TRBJ2-1
D gene: TRBD2
clone size: few
CDR3 length: 14
V gene: TRBV5-1

CDR3 DNA: TGTGCCAGCAGTATCCTCGGGACAGACTCCGCGGATACGCAGTATTTT
CDR3 protein: CASSILGTDSADTQYF
J gene: TRBJ2-3
D gene: TRBD1
clone size: .
CDR3 length: 16
V gene: TRBV27

CDR3 DNA: TGTGCCATCGAACTGACTAGCGCTAGCTCCTACAATGAGCAGTTCTTC
CDR3 protein: CAIELTSASSYNEQFF
J gene: TRBJ2-1
D gene: TRBD2
clone size: .
CDR3 length: 16
V gene: TRBV2

CDR3 DNA: TGCGCCAGCAGCGGACGGACAGGGGATAATTCACCCCTCCACTTT
CDR3 protein: CASSGRTGDNSPLHF
J gene: TRBJ1-6
D gene: TRBD1
clone size: few
CDR3 length: 15
V gene: TRBV5-1

CDR3 DNA: TGTGCCAGTACCCCAGGGGCGCAGGGCTACACCTTC
CDR3 protein: CASTPGAQGYTF
J gene: TRBJ1-2
D gene: .
clone size: few
CDR3 length: 12
V gene: TRBV2

CDR3 DNA: TGCGCCAGCTGCACAGAACTTTCTCAAGAGACCCAGTACTTC
CDR3 protein: CASCTELSQETQYF
J gene: TRBJ2-5
D gene: .
clone size: .
CDR3 length: 14
V gene: TRBV5-1

CDR3 DNA: TGCGCCAGCAGCAAGGGACAGGCGGCTGGCGAGCAGTACTTC
CDR3 protein: CASSKGQAAGEQYF
J gene: TRBJ2-7
D gene: TRBD1
clone size: few
CDR3 length: 14
V gene: TRBV5-1

CDR3 DNA: TGTGCCAGCAGCTTAACCCTAGAAGCCAGGGGGCGAGAAGAGACCCAGTACTTC
CDR3 protein: CASSLTLEARGREETQYF
J gene: TRBJ2-5
D gene: TRBD1
clone size: few
CDR3 length: 18
V gene: TRBV7-3